This T cell receptor beta chain appears in the sequencing data of a study of blood T cell repertoires in COVID-19. What the recovered Cohort 3 donors had was two negative PCRs, clearance, or symptom resolution. Trimming left V 3 bases short and J 3 bases short, with 8 bases between. The CDR3 consists of 12 residues. Per the germline V gene, CDR1 is GTSNPN and CDR2 is SVGIG (reference sequence). Produced via immunoSEQ multiplex PCR; TCRdb's table is partial and in-frame only. Altogether hundreds of thousands of clones are present, about 83% being singletons, with the ten largest covering 2% to 2.5%. The V gene is TRBV30, the J gene TRBJ1-1; no clear D gene. Specimen: PBMCs or T cells enriched from blood (not recorded which). The TCR sequence derives from a woman aged 45 to 65 who had recovered from COVID-19. The CDR3 DNA reads as TGTGCCTGGAGCCACATTCACACTGAAGCTTTCTTT. Translated, it gives CAWSHIHTEAFF.